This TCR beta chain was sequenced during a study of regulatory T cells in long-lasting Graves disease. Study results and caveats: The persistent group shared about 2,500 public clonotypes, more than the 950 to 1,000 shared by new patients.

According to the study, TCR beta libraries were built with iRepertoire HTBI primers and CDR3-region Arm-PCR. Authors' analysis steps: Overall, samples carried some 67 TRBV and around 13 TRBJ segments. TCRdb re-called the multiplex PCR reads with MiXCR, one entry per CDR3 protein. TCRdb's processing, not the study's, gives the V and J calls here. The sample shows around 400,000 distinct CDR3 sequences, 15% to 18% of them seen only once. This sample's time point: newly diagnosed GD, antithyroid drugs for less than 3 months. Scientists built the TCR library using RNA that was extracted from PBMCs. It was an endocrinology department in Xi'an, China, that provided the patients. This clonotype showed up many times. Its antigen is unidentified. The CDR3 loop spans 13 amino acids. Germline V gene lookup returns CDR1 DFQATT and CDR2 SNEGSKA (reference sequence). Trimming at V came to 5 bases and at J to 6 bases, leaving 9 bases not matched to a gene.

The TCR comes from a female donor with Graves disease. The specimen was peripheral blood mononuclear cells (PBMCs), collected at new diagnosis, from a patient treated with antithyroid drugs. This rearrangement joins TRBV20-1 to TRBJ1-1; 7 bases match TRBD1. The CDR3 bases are TGCAGTGCTTTGACAGGGCTAGGCCCTGAAGCTTTCTTT. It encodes CSALTGLGPEAFF.